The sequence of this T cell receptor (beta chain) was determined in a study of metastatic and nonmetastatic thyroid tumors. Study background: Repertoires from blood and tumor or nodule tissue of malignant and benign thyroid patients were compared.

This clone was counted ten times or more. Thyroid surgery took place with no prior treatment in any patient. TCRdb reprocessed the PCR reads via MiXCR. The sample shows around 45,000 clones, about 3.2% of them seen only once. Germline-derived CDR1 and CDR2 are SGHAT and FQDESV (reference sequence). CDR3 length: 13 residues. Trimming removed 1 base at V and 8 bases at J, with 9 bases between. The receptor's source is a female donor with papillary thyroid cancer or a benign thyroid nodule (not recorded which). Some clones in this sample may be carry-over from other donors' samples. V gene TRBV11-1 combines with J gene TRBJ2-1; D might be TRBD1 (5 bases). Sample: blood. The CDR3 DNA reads TGTGCCAGCAGCTTAGAGGGGTCCTATGAGCAGTTCTTC. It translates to CASSLEGSYEQFF.